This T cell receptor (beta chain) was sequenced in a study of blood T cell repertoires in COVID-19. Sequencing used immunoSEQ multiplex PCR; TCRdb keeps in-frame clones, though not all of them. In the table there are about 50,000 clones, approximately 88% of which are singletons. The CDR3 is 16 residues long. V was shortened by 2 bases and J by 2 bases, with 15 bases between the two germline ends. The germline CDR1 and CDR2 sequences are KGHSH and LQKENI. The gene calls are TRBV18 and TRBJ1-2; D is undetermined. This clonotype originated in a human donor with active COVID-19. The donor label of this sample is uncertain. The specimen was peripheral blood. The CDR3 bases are TGTGCCAGCTCACCAGAGACTCGAAAAACCAACTATGGCTACACCTTC. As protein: CASSPETRKTNYGYTF.